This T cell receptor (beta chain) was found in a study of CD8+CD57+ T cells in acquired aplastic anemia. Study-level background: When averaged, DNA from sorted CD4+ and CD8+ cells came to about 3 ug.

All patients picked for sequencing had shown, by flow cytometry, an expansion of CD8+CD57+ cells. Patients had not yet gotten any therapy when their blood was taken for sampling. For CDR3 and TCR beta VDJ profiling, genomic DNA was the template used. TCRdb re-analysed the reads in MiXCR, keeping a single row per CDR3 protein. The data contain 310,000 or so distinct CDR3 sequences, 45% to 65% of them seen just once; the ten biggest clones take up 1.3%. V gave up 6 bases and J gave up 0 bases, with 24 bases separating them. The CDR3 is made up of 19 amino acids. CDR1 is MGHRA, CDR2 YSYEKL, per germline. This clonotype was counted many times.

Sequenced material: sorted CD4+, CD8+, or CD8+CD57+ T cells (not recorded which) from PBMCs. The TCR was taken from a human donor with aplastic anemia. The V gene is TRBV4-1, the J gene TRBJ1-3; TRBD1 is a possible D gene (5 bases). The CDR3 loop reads CASSQRPGTPLDSGNTIYF. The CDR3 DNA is TGCGCCAGCAGTCAAAGACCCGGGACCCCTCTTGACTCTGGAAACACCATATATTTT.